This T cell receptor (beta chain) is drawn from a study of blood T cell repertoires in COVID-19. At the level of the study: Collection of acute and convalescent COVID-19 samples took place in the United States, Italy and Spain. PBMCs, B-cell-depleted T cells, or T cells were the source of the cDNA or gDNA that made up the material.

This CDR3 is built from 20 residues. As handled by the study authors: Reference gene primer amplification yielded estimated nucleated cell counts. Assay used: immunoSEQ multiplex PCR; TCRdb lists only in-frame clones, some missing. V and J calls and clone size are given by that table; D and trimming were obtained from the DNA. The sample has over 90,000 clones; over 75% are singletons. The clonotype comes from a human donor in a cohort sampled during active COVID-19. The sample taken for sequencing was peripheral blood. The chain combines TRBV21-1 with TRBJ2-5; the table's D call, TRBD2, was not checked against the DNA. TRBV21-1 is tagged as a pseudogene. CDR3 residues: CASSKSRRLYYRIYQETQYF. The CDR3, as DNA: TGTGCCAGCAGCAAATCCCGGCGTCTCTACTATCGAATCTACCAAGAGACCCAGTACTTC.